This paragraph reports one TCR beta chain. Its antigen is not identified. Profiling relied on immunoSEQ multiplex PCR, and the TCRdb table lists in-frame clones only, not all of them. The data show 98,000 or so clones, about 93% seen once. The sample belongs to a study of T cell responses to AZD1222 COVID-19 vaccine. CDR1 is SEHNR and CDR2 is FQNEAQ in the germline V gene (reference sequence). Trimming took 5 bases from V and 7 from J, leaving 12 bases between them. This CDR3 comprises 14 residues. Notes on the study in general: Only six individuals given AZD1222 were seropositive at baseline.

This chain uses TRBV7-9 with TRBJ1-6, with D tentatively TRBD1 (5 bases). The TCR comes from an adult in good health. Sample: peripheral blood, taken on day 0 of AZD1222 vaccination. The chain's CDR3 is CASSMNRKNSPLHF. For the CDR3, the DNA is TGTGCCAGCAGCATGAACAGGAAAAATTCACCCCTCCACTTT. The entire variable domain, with the rest obtained from reference TRBV7-9 and TRBJ1-6, is as follows: DTGVSQNPRHKITKRGQNVTFRCDPISEHNRLYWYRQTLGQGPEFLTYFQNEAQLEKSRLLSDRFSAERPKGSFSTLEIQRTEQGDSAMYLCASSMNRKNSPLHFGNGTRLTVT.